The entry below describes one T cell receptor (beta chain). The antigen is not known. CD8+ and CD4+ T cells taken from blood had their TCR beta sequenced. The data belong to a study of CD8 T cells in Susac syndrome. Points from the study as a whole: The study conceded that its TCR sequencing and HLA analysis involved relatively few individuals.

0.5 to 1 ug RNA was reverse transcribed with random hexamers. Multiplex PCR with immunoSEQ amplified the TCR beta CDR3 across 54 Vbeta and 13 Jbeta. TCRdb redid the calling of the immunoSEQ multiplex PCR reads with MiXCR, one entry per CDR3 protein. The sample consists of approximately 200,000 distinct CDR3 sequences, about 95% of them appearing once. Trimming cost V 2 bases and J 0 bases, with 10 bases left between them. The CDR3 runs to 15 residues. Germline CDR1 and CDR2: LGHDT and YNNKEL (reference sequence). This receptor was identified in a human donor with multiple sclerosis. This chain uses TRBV3-1 with TRBJ1-2; no clear D. Sequenced: CD4+ T cells from PBMCs. This CDR3 reads CASSQTVIANYGYTF. The CDR3, as DNA: TGTGCCAGCAGCCAAACCGTGATAGCTAACTATGGCTACACCTTC.